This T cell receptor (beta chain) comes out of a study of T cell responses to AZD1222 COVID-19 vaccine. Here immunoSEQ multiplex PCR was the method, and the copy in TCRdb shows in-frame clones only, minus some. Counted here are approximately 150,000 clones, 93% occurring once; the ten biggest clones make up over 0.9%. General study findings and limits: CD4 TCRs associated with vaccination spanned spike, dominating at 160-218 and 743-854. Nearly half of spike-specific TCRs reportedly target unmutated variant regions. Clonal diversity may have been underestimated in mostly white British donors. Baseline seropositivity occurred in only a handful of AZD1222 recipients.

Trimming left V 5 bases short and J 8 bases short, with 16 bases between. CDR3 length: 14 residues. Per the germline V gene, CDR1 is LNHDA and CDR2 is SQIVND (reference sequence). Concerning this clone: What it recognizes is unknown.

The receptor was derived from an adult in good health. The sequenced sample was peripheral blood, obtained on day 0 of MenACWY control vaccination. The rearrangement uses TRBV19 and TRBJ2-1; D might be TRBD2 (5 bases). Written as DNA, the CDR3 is TGTGCCAGTAGTCTCCGGACTTTCGGGGATGAGCAGTTCTTC. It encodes CASSLRTFGDEQFF. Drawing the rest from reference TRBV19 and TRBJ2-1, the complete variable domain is DGGITQSPKYLFRKEGQNVTLSCEQNLNHDAMYWYRQDPGQGLRLIYYSQIVNDFQKGDIAEGYSVSREKKESFPLTVTSAQKNPTAFYLCASSLRTFGDEQFFGPGTRLTVL.